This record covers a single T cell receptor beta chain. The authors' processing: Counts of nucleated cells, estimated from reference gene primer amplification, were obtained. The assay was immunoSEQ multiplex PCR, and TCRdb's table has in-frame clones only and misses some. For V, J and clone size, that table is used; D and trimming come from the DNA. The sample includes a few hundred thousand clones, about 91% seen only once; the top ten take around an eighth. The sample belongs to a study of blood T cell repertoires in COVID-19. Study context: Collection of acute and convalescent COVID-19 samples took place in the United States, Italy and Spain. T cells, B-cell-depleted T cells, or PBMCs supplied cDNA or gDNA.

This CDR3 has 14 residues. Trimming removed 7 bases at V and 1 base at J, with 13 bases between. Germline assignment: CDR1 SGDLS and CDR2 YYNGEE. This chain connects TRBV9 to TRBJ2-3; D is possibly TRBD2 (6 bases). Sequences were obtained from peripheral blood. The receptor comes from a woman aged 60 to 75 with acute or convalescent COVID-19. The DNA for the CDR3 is TGTGCCAGCGCGGGACTCTCCGGCACAGATACGCAGTATTTT. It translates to CASAGLSGTDTQYF. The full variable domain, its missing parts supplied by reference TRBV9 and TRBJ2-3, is DSGVTQTPKHLITATGQRVTLRCSPRSGDLSVYWYQQSLDQGLQFLIQYYNGEERAKGNILERFSAQQFPDLHSELNLSSLELGDSALYFCASAGLSGTDTQYFGPGTRLTVL.